This entry features one T cell receptor (beta chain) sequence. The method was immunoSEQ multiplex PCR; TCRdb's version includes in-frame clones alone and lacks a portion of them. The data contain some 140,000 clones, around 79% of them singletons. The data derive from a study of blood T cell repertoires in COVID-19. Seattle patients were enrolled during active infection and followed longitudinally. The sequence was obtained from a woman aged 65 to 85 with COVID-19, enrolled during active disease. The sample taken for sequencing was peripheral blood.

The DNA of the CDR3 is TGTGCCAGCAGCTTACAGTTGAACACTGAAGCTTTCTTT. This sequence encodes CASSLQLNTEAFF. The chain has TRBV7-9 and TRBJ1-1, with D hard to call. The V gene's germline CDR1 is SEHNR and CDR2 FQNEAQ (reference sequence). This CDR3 region has 13 residues. Trimming took 2 bases from V and 0 from J, leaving 4 bases between them.